These 24 T cell receptor beta chains were sequenced from one sample in a study of regulatory T cells in long-lasting Graves disease. Arm-PCR of CDR3 regions and iRepertoire HTBI primers were the basis on which TCR beta libraries were built. TCRdb reprocessed the multiplex PCR reads via MiXCR and lists one record per CDR3 protein. This table has hundreds of thousands of distinct CDR3 sequences, approximately 15% appearing once. This sample's time point: newly diagnosed GD, antithyroid drugs for less than 3 months. PBMC RNA was the source of the TCR library. These data also formed part of another study, on T cells in Graves' hyperthyroidism and ophthalmopathy.

The material was peripheral blood mononuclear cells (PBMCs), obtained at new diagnosis, from a patient treated with antithyroid drugs. The receptors originated from a woman under 40 with Graves disease.

This chain uses TRBV30 with TRBJ1-6, with D maybe TRBD1 (6 bases). The germline V and J ends were trimmed by 1 base and 10 bases, with 8 bases remaining between them. The CDR3 sequence is 12 residues long. Germline lookup yields CDR1 GTSNPN and CDR2 SVGIG (reference sequence). This CDR3 is CAWSGGASPLHF. Here the CDR3 DNA reads TGTGCCTGGAGTGGGGGGGCCTCACCCCTCCACTTT.

The sample holds a few counts of this clonotype. The CDR3 nucleotides read TGCAGCGCCGAGACAGGGAAAGACCAAGAGACCCAGTACTTC. Protein sequence: CSAETGKDQETQYF. The chain links TRBV29-1 to TRBJ2-5; 7 bases fit TRBD1. This CDR3 is built from 14 residues. The germline V gene encodes CDR1 SQVTM and CDR2 ANQGSEA. V shed 7 bases and J 0 bases; nucleotides not matched to a gene: 8.

This clonotype turned up a few times. The V call is TRBV28, the J call TRBJ1-6; no definite D call. The CDR3 is made up of 17 amino acids. The V gene's germline CDR1 is MDHEN and CDR2 SYDVKM. The V end lost 10 bases, the J end lost 2 bases, and 21 bases lay between the germline ends. CDR3 DNA sequence: TGTGCCACCTCCCCCGTCCGCCAAACCCCCTATAATTCACCCCTCCACTTT. Protein product: CATSPVRQTPYNSPLHF. The full variable domain, completed using reference TRBV28 and TRBJ1-6, is DVKVTQSSRYLVKRTGEKVFLECVQDMDHENMFWYRQDPGLGLRLIYFSYDVKMKEKGDIPEGYSVSREKKERFSLILESASTNQTSMYLCATSPVRQTPYNSPLHFGNGTRLTVT.

This chain joins TRBV5-8 and TRBJ2-7; no definite D call. Trimming left V 2 bases short and J 7 bases short, with 7 bases between. Germline loops: CDR1 SGHTS, CDR2 YDEGEE. CDR3 length: 11 residues. The CDR3 spells CASSFRVEQYF. The CDR3, as DNA: TGTGCCAGCAGCTTTAGGGTTGAGCAGTACTTC.

The chain combines TRBV28 with TRBJ2-2, with D uncertain. The V gene's germline CDR1 is MDHEN and CDR2 SYDVKM. This CDR3 region has 12 residues. V was pared by 7 bases and J by 6 bases, with 9 bases between. The chain's CDR3 is CASKEMAGELFF. Written as DNA, the CDR3 is TGTGCCAGCAAGGAGATGGCCGGGGAGCTGTTTTTT.

This clonotype was seen only a few times. The chain uses TRBV6-2 or TRBV6-3 and TRBJ2-7, with 8 bases aligning to TRBD1. The junction had 8 bases not matched to a gene; V was cut back by 2 bases and J by 5 bases. Germline loops: CDR1 MNHEY, CDR2 SVGEGT. The CDR3 is 15 amino acids. In nucleotides, the CDR3 is TGTGCCAGCAGTTACAGCGGACAGGGCATCCACGAGCAGTACTTC. This codes for CASSYSGQGIHEQYF.

This clonotype was counted between two and nine times. This sequence joins TRBV18 and TRBJ2-1; 7 bases map to TRBD1. Per germline, CDR1 KGHSH and CDR2 LQKENI. The CDR3 has 15 residues. The V segment lost 5 bases and the J segment 4 bases; nucleotides outside the gene matches: 8. The CDR3 coding sequence is TGTGCCAGCTCATCTGAGACAGGGATTTACAATGAGCAGTTCTTC. Its protein product is CASSSETGIYNEQFF.

The table lists this clonotype with many counts. This chain joins TRBV28 and TRBJ2-7; D is perhaps TRBD1 (6 bases). The V end was cut by 4 bases, the J end by 3 bases, with 13 bases between. The CDR3 length is 14 residues. From germline, CDR1 is MDHEN and CDR2 SYDVKM. The CDR3 bases are TGTGCCAGCAGTTCCACAGGGTTTCGCTACGAGCAGTACTTC. Protein product: CASSSTGFRYEQYF.

The chain uses TRBV12-3 or TRBV12-4 and TRBJ2-3, with D unclear. The CDR3 sequence is 15 residues long. Trimming pared 5 bases from V and 1 base from J, leaving 13 bases between. CDR3 residues: CASSPLGLGTDTQYF. CDR3 in DNA: TGTGCCAGCAGTCCACTGGGCCTGGGCACAGATACGCAGTATTTT.

This chain uses TRBV5-5 with TRBJ2-2; 7 bases match TRBD1. The CDR3 sequence is 16 residues long. V lost 0 bases and J lost 1; bases outside the gene matches: 3. Germline lookup yields CDR1 SGHKS and CDR2 YYEKEE (reference sequence). The DNA of the CDR3 is TGTGCCAGCAGCTTGGCCGGACAGGTGAACACCGGGGAGCTGTTTTTT. It translates to CASSLAGQVNTGELFF.

This clonotype showed up many times. This chain links TRBV27 with TRBJ1-1, with a possible D match to TRBD1 (5 bases). CDR1 MNHEY and CDR2 SMNVEV come from the germline V gene (reference sequence). The CDR3 sequence is 15 residues long. V lost 0 bases and J lost 10, with 18 bases in between. CDR3 in DNA: TGTGCCAGCAGTTTATCAACGACCACCAGGGTTGCAGCTTTCTTT. Translating it yields CASSLSTTTRVAAFF.

This clonotype was counted a few times. V and J are TRBV30 and TRBJ1-4; 9 positions agree with TRBD1. The CDR3 loop spans 14 amino acids. CDR1 and CDR2 from the germline V gene are GTSNPN and SVGIG (reference sequence). Losses at the gene ends were 3 bases for V and 4 bases for J; bases not matched to a gene: 3. The CDR3 spells CAWRDRGVNEKLFF. The CDR3 coding sequence is TGTGCCTGGAGGGACAGGGGAGTTAATGAAAAACTGTTTTTT.

This chain uses TRBV27 with TRBJ1-5; a possible D gene is TRBD1 (5 bases). Trimming cost V 4 bases and J 5 bases, with 12 bases left between them. Germline loops: CDR1 MNHEY, CDR2 SMNVEV (reference sequence). CDR3 length equals 14 residues. The CDR3 nucleotides read TGTGCCAGCAGTTCAAAGGGGTCGGATCAGCCCCAGCATTTT. It yields the protein CASSSKGSDQPQHF.

At least ten counts were recorded for this clonotype. V usage is TRBV28 and J usage is TRBJ2-7; 12 bases agree with TRBD2. V shed 3 bases, J shed 1 base, and the junction held 1 base outside the gene matches. The CDR3 sequence is 15 residues long. Germline lookup yields CDR1 MDHEN and CDR2 SYDVKM. CDR3 sequence reads: CASSFLAGGSYEQYF. The CDR3 coding sequence is TGTGCCAGCAGTTTCCTAGCGGGAGGGTCCTACGAGCAGTACTTC.

This clonotype was counted ten times or more. This sequence joins TRBV2 and TRBJ1-1, with D perhaps matching TRBD1 (6 bases). The V end lost 11 bases, the J end lost 1 base, and 23 bases lay between the germline ends. Germline V gene sequence: CDR1 SNHLY, CDR2 FYNNEI. The CDR3 runs to 16 residues. The CDR3 here is CAYRTVGGNGNTEAFF. The CDR3 DNA follows: TGTGCCTACCGGACGGTCGGGGGCAATGGGAACACTGAAGCTTTCTTT.

This clonotype has at least ten counts. The V and J genes are TRBV28 and TRBJ2-3, with TRBD2 identical over 11 bases. The V and J ends lost 4 bases and 11 bases, in that order; junction bases with no gene match: 8. CDR3 length: 14 amino acids. Germline loops: CDR1 MDHEN, CDR2 SYDVKM. The CDR3 reads CASSSTITSGRQYF. The CDR3 region has the DNA TGTGCCAGCAGTTCGACCATTACTAGCGGGAGGCAGTATTTT.

This clonotype was detected ten times or more. The chain employs TRBV30 and TRBJ2-7; 8 bases fit TRBD1. The CDR3 length is 14 residues. CDR1 and CDR2 (germline): GTSNPN, SVGIG (reference sequence). J lost 4 bases, V lost 3 bases, and 8 bases had no gene match. The CDR3 region has the DNA TGTGCCTGGAGCGGGTGGCAGGGGGCATACGAGCAGTACTTC. Protein product: CAWSGWQGAYEQYF. The complete variable domain, with remaining parts taken from reference TRBV30 and TRBJ2-7, reads SQTIHQWPATLVQPVGSPLSLECTVEGTSNPNLYWYRQAAGRGLQLLFYSVGIGQISSEVPQNLSASRPQDRQFILSSKKLLLSDSGFYLCAWSGWQGAYEQYFGPGTRLTVT.

This clonotype was recorded at least ten times. V is TRBV12-3 or TRBV12-4 and J is TRBJ1-1; 8 bases align to TRBD1. Trimming cost V 6 bases and J 8 bases; bases outside gene matches: 8. The length of the CDR3 is 13 residues. The chain's CDR3 is CASRMSRDREAFF. The CDR3 DNA reads TGTGCCAGCAGGATGAGTAGGGACAGGGAAGCTTTCTTT.

This clonotype showed up many times. J is TRBJ2-7 and V is TRBV20-1; maybe TRBD2 (5 bases). The CDR3 has 12 residues. Looked up from germline, CDR1 is DFQATT and CDR2 is SNEGSKA (reference sequence). Trimming stripped 6 bases from V and 2 bases from J, with 11 bases between. CDR3 nucleotides: TGCAGTGCCAAGGCCGGGACCTACGAGCAGTACTTC. Its translation is CSAKAGTYEQYF.

This clonotype has at least ten counts. The rearrangement joins TRBV28 to TRBJ1-2; maybe TRBD1 (6 bases). Between the trimmed V and J ends, which lost 6 bases and 4 bases, there was a span of 12 bases. The germline gives CDR1 MDHEN, CDR2 SYDVKM. The CDR3 spans 13 residues. The CDR3 here is CASSLGGFYGYTF. The CDR3 bases are TGTGCCAGCAGCTTAGGGGGATTCTATGGCTACACCTTC.

This clonotype was seen a single time. A single base is all that separates this from a far larger clone, so a read error is likely. The chain carries TRBV6-9 and TRBJ2-2; maybe TRBD2 (6 bases). CDR3 size: 12 residues. The germline V gene has CDR1 MNHGY and CDR2 SVAAGI. The CDR3: CASSSFAGGLFF. In DNA, the CDR3 is TGTGCCAGCAGTTCTTTCGCCGGGGGGCTGTTTTTT.

A word on this clonotype: An end of the junction does not agree with germline; a read error may underlie this. The V gene is TRBV30, the J gene TRBJ2-5; D not resolved. This CDR3 contains 12 residues. Germline V lookup: CDR1 GTSNPN, CDR2 SVGIG (reference sequence). CDR3 DNA sequence: TGTGCCTGGGGTGTACTTGGGTTGAGCCAGTACTTC. This codes for CAWGVLGLSQYF.

This clonotype has a count of ten or more. The chain joins TRBV12-3 or TRBV12-4 to TRBJ1-5; TRBD1 agrees at 8 bases. V shed 5 bases, J shed 4 bases, and the junction held 4 bases outside the gene matches. The CDR3 length is 14 residues. In DNA form, the CDR3 reads TGTGCCAGCAGTGGGACAGGCGGTAATCAGCCCCAGCATTTT. Amino acids: CASSGTGGNQPQHF.

This clonotype was seen ten or more times. V usage is TRBV15 and J usage is TRBJ2-3; 11 bases fit TRBD2. Germline CDR1 reads LNHNV; CDR2 reads YYDKDF (reference sequence). The ends lost 3 bases at V and 2 bases at J; junction bases unmatched: 4. This CDR3 comprises 16 residues. In DNA, the CDR3 is TGTGCCACCAGCAGGGAGGGACTAGCGGACACAGATACGCAGTATTTT. It encodes CATSREGLADTDTQYF.